The rows below give T cell receptor beta chains drawn from one sample of a study of cytomegalovirus exposure and HLA in healthy donors. The table came from immunoSEQ multiplex PCR; TCRdb's copy has only in-frame clones and leaves some out. The sample records about 200,000 clones, 75% to 80% being singletons. The sample consisted of PBMCs. The source is a male donor in good health and CMV-seronegative. Both conserved end residues are part of each CDR3. The D gene is left open where the match is weak. Size is omitted from some rows. Given values are once, few, many or a class for expanded clones.

TRBV29-1	NA	NA	TRBJ2-7	TGCAGCGTTGAATACGGAGCCACCTACGAGCAGTACTTC	CSVEYGATYEQYF
TRBV2	NA	TRBD1	TRBJ2-7	TGTGCCATCTCAGGGGACAGGGATGTCGACGAGCAGTACTTC	CAISGDRDVDEQYF
TRBV28	once	NA	TRBJ2-4	TGTGCCAGCAGTCCGGCAACAGGGTTAGCCAAAAACATTCAGTACTTC	CASSPATGLAKNIQYF
TRBV7-9	NA	TRBD2	TRBJ2-3	TGTGCCAGCAGCTTAAGACCTAGCGGGGGGACAGATACGCAGTATTTT	CASSLRPSGGTDTQYF
TRBV6-1	NA	NA	TRBJ2-5	TGTGCCAGCATCCGGGGGTTAAAGCAAGAGACCCAGTACTTC	CASIRGLKQETQYF
TRBV4-3	NA	NA	TRBJ1-1	TGCGCCAGCAGCCCGAACGGGGGGCTTGAAGCTTTCTTT	CASSPNGGLEAFF
TRBV21-1	few	NA	TRBJ2-1	TGTGCCAGCAGCAGTCGGACTAGCGGATCCTACAATGAGCAGTTCTTC	CASSSRTSGSYNEQFF
TRBV11-2	NA	TRBD1	TRBJ2-7	TGTGCCAGCAGCTTAAGTAGGACAGGGGGTTACGAGCAGTACTTC	CASSLSRTGGYEQYF
TRBV27	NA	TRBD1	TRBJ1-5	TGTGCCAGCAGTTACGCCAGGGGGTTGGGTCAGCCCCAGCATTTT	CASSYARGLGQPQHF
TRBV6-6	NA	NA	TRBJ1-5	TGTGCCAGCAGTTACTCAGGGGACGCGGGACAGCCCCAGCATTTT	CASSYSGDAGQPQHF
TRBV9	NA	TRBD1	TRBJ1-4	TGTGCCAGCAGCGTGGGACAGGGGGCAACTAATGAAAAACTGTTTTTT	CASSVGQGATNEKLFF
TRBV27	NA	TRBD1	TRBJ2-7	TGTGCCAGCAGTTCCCGGGACAGGAGCTCCTACGAGCAGTACTTC	CASSSRDRSSYEQYF
TRBV4-3	NA	NA	TRBJ1-1	TGCGCCAGCAGCCAAGGGAGGCAGGACACTGAAGCTTTCTTT	CASSQGRQDTEAFF
TRBV4-1	few	NA	TRBJ1-3	TGCGCCAGCAGCCAGGCCGGTGCGGGGGTTTCTGGAAACACCATATATTTT	CASSQAGAGVSGNTIYF
TRBV27	NA	NA	TRBJ2-7	TGTGCCAGCAGGTCGAGCTACGAGCAGTACTTC	CASRSSYEQYF
TRBV13	NA	TRBD2	TRBJ2-1	TGTGCCAGCAGCTTTAGCGGGAGTTCCGCCAATGAGCAGTTCTTC	CASSFSGSSANEQFF
TRBV29-1	NA	NA	TRBJ2-7	TGCAGCGCTACCCGCCCCGGAGGGTACGAGCAGTACTTC	CSATRPGGYEQYF
TRBV7-2	NA	TRBD2	TRBJ2-1	TGTGCCAGCAGCTTAGTAGCAGCGGGGGGACACAATGAGCAGTTCTTC	CASSLVAAGGHNEQFF